Listed below are T cell receptor beta chains from one sample, sequenced in a study of blood T cell repertoires in COVID-19. TCRdb's table, derived via immunoSEQ multiplex PCR, lists solely in-frame clones and lacks some. The data hold 300,000 to 400,000 clones, with more than 75% observed a single time. Sequencing was done on a sample of PBMCs or T cells enriched from blood (not recorded which). All receptors come from a woman aged 18 to 35 who had recovered from COVID-19. The CDR3 runs from the conserved cysteine through the conserved F or W. Fields, in order: D gene, V gene, clone size, J gene, CDR3 protein, CDR3 DNA. A D gene is named only where the DNA matches it firmly. Only part of the rows carry a size: once, few, many, or a class if the clone is expanded.

d_call: -; v_call: TRBV11-1; clone_size: -; j_call: TRBJ1-1; cdr3_aa: CASSEGIMEAFF; cdr3_nt: TGTGCCAGCTCGGAGGGAATAATGGAAGCTTTCTTT
d_call: TRBD1; v_call: TRBV7-2; clone_size: -; j_call: TRBJ1-1; cdr3_aa: CASSLRGLGTEAFF; cdr3_nt: TGTGCCAGCAGCTTAAGGGGGCTAGGAACTGAAGCTTTCTTT
d_call: -; v_call: TRBV13; clone_size: -; j_call: TRBJ2-3; cdr3_aa: CASSSREDLSTDTQYF; cdr3_nt: TGTGCCAGCAGCTCCCGCGAGGATCTAAGCACAGATACGCAGTATTTT
d_call: TRBD1; v_call: TRBV7-3; clone_size: -; j_call: TRBJ1-6; cdr3_aa: CASSLRDRNSPLHF; cdr3_nt: TGTGCCAGCAGCCTCCGGGACAGAAATTCACCCCTCCACTTT
d_call: -; v_call: TRBV30; clone_size: -; j_call: TRBJ2-5; cdr3_aa: CAWSNMYQETQYF; cdr3_nt: TGTGCCTGGAGTAACATGTACCAAGAGACCCAGTACTTC
d_call: -; v_call: TRBV19; clone_size: -; j_call: TRBJ1-2; cdr3_aa: CASSITGRAKDGYTF; cdr3_nt: TGTGCCAGTAGTATAACAGGGAGGGCAAAGGATGGCTACACCTTC
d_call: TRBD1; v_call: TRBV5-6; clone_size: once; j_call: TRBJ2-3; cdr3_aa: CASTTGTGTDTQYF; cdr3_nt: TGTGCCAGCACGACAGGGACGGGCACAGATACGCAGTATTTT
d_call: TRBD1; v_call: TRBV7-9; clone_size: -; j_call: TRBJ2-7; cdr3_aa: CASSQPRTGLSSYEQYF; cdr3_nt: TGTGCCAGCAGCCAACCCCGGACAGGATTGAGCTCCTACGAGCAGTACTTC
d_call: -; v_call: TRBV10-2; clone_size: once; j_call: TRBJ1-1; cdr3_aa: CASSYYEPNTEAFF; cdr3_nt: TGCGCCAGCAGTTACTATGAACCGAACACTGAAGCTTTCTTT
d_call: TRBD2; v_call: TRBV30; clone_size: -; j_call: TRBJ2-1; cdr3_aa: CAWRWLAGGNEQFF; cdr3_nt: TGTGCCTGGAGATGGCTAGCGGGGGGAAATGAGCAGTTCTTC
d_call: -; v_call: TRBV28; clone_size: -; j_call: TRBJ2-7; cdr3_aa: CASSLDQGTTYEQYF; cdr3_nt: TGTGCCAGCAGTTTAGACCAGGGGACAACCTACGAGCAGTACTTC
d_call: -; v_call: TRBV6-6; clone_size: -; j_call: TRBJ1-1; cdr3_aa: CASTTGPTNTEAFF; cdr3_nt: TGTGCCAGCACCACAGGGCCGACGAACACTGAAGCTTTCTTT
d_call: -; v_call: TRBV30; clone_size: -; j_call: TRBJ2-3; cdr3_aa: CAWSRADTQYF; cdr3_nt: TGTGCCTGGAGTCGGGCAGATACGCAGTATTTT
d_call: TRBD1; v_call: TRBV3-1/TRBV3-2; clone_size: -; j_call: TRBJ1-4; cdr3_aa: CASSQNDRGIDEKLFF; cdr3_nt: TGTGCCAGCAGCCAAAATGACAGGGGTATCGATGAAAAACTGTTTTTT
d_call: TRBD1; v_call: TRBV9; clone_size: -; j_call: TRBJ1-2; cdr3_aa: CASSVATGGADGYTF; cdr3_nt: TGTGCCAGCAGCGTTGCAACAGGGGGCGCGGATGGCTACACCTTC
d_call: -; v_call: TRBV11-2; clone_size: -; j_call: TRBJ2-7; cdr3_aa: CASSLGQGLLEQYF; cdr3_nt: TGTGCCAGCAGCTTAGGGCAGGGGCTCCTCGAGCAGTACTTC
d_call: -; v_call: TRBV5-1; clone_size: -; j_call: TRBJ1-1; cdr3_aa: CASSPGPLNTEAFF; cdr3_nt: TGCGCCAGCAGCCCTGGCCCCCTGAACACTGAAGCTTTCTTT
d_call: TRBD2; v_call: TRBV3-1/TRBV3-2; clone_size: -; j_call: TRBJ2-2; cdr3_aa: CASSQLTGTSGGKSTGELFF; cdr3_nt: TGTGCCAGCAGCCAATTGACCGGGACTAGCGGGGGTAAAAGCACCGGGGAGCTGTTTTTT
d_call: -; v_call: TRBV19; clone_size: -; j_call: TRBJ1-1; cdr3_aa: CATRQQGYTEAFF; cdr3_nt: TGTGCCACCAGGCAGCAGGGTTACACTGAAGCTTTCTTT
d_call: TRBD2; v_call: TRBV24-1; clone_size: -; j_call: TRBJ2-1; cdr3_aa: CATSATSGGEYNEQFF; cdr3_nt: TGTGCCACCAGCGCGACTAGCGGGGGAGAATACAATGAGCAGTTCTTC
d_call: -; v_call: TRBV18; clone_size: -; j_call: TRBJ1-5; cdr3_aa: CASSPIASTEISQPQHF; cdr3_nt: TGTGCCAGCTCACCGATCGCCTCAACGGAGATTAGTCAGCCCCAGCATTTT
d_call: TRBD1; v_call: TRBV13; clone_size: -; j_call: TRBJ2-7; cdr3_aa: CASSSDRVSLNEQYF; cdr3_nt: TGTGCCAGCAGCTCGGACAGGGTCAGTCTGAACGAGCAGTACTTC
d_call: -; v_call: TRBV7-9; clone_size: -; j_call: TRBJ1-2; cdr3_aa: CASSSTQNLGHYGYTF; cdr3_nt: TGTGCCAGCAGCTCAACCCAAAATCTGGGCCACTATGGCTACACCTTC
d_call: -; v_call: TRBV30; clone_size: -; j_call: TRBJ1-1; cdr3_aa: CAWSGGHQNTEAFF; cdr3_nt: TGTGCCTGGAGTGGTGGACACCAGAACACTGAAGCTTTCTTT
d_call: TRBD1; v_call: TRBV29-1; clone_size: -; j_call: TRBJ1-4; cdr3_aa: CTEGQGINEKLFF; cdr3_nt: TGCACCGAAGGACAGGGAATTAATGAAAAACTGTTTTTT
d_call: TRBD1; v_call: TRBV6-5; clone_size: once; j_call: TRBJ2-5; cdr3_aa: CASTPTGAGETQYF; cdr3_nt: TGTGCCAGCACCCCTACAGGGGCCGGGGAGACCCAGTACTTC
d_call: -; v_call: TRBV5-4; clone_size: -; j_call: TRBJ1-6; cdr3_aa: CASSLNPTGNSPLHF; cdr3_nt: TGTGCCAGCAGCTTAAACCCGACCGGGAATTCACCCCTCCACTTT
d_call: TRBD1; v_call: TRBV29-1; clone_size: -; j_call: TRBJ2-1; cdr3_aa: CSAPGQGPYNEQFF; cdr3_nt: TGCAGCGCACCGGGACAGGGCCCCTACAATGAGCAGTTCTTC
d_call: TRBD2; v_call: TRBV20-1; clone_size: -; j_call: TRBJ2-7; cdr3_aa: CSASQGGGAMVYDEQYF; cdr3_nt: TGCAGTGCTAGTCAGGGCGGGGGGGCCATGGTGTATGACGAGCAGTACTTC